The T cell receptor (beta chain) under discussion was sequenced for a study of regulatory T cells in long-lasting Graves disease. Study as a whole: The study counted Graves' disease as persistent given over 5 years of antithyroid drugs and positive TSH receptor antibodies.

This CDR3 has 13 amino acids. Germline V CDR1 and CDR2: MNHEY, SVGAGI. Between the trimmed V and J ends, which lost 4 bases and 0 bases, there was a span of 7 bases. To make TCR beta libraries, researchers used iRepertoire HTBI primers and Arm-PCR of CDR3 regions. Per the original data handling: Looking across samples, the authors found roughly 58 TRBV and some 15 TRBJ segments. TCRdb re-called the multiplex PCR reads through MiXCR, storing one row per CDR3 protein. V and J calls and clone size were set by TCRdb, not the authors. The sample has roughly 450,000 distinct CDR3 sequences, about 25% seen once. This clonotype came up a few times. Its antigen is not known. Overall study findings and caveats: It was in persistent disease that TRBV28, TRBJ1-2 and TRBJ2-5 were favored.

Time point reported: persistent/refractory GD, antithyroid drugs over 5 years with positive TRAb. The TCR library was made from RNA extracted from PBMCs. Graves' disease was diagnosed by American Thyroid Association guidelines. This TCR derives from a female donor with Graves disease. The sample in question was peripheral blood mononuclear cells (PBMCs), obtained when the disease was refractory, from a patient treated with antithyroid drugs. J is TRBJ2-7 and V is TRBV6-5; D gene uncertain. CDR3 DNA: TGTGCCAGCAGTTCCCCGAGCTCCTACGAGCAGTACTTC. Amino acids: CASSSPSSYEQYF.